The 3 T cell receptor beta chains presented below share a single source sample, sequenced in a study of T cells in Graves' hyperthyroidism and ophthalmopathy. RNA transcripts provided the source from which TCR beta CDR3 regions were amplified. A first-round RT-PCR of the TCR CDR3 used the HTBI primer set. TCRdb re-analysed the multiplex PCR reads in MiXCR, keeping a single row per CDR3 protein. The table has approximately 400,000 distinct CDR3 sequences, about 15% seen once; the top ten hold about 30%. Sequenced sample: blood. These receptors were obtained from a woman in her twenties or thirties with Graves' hyperthyroidism.

Many counts were recorded for this clonotype. The chain couples TRBV9 to TRBJ2-1, with 14 positions matching TRBD2. V shed 0 bases and J 6 bases; nucleotides not matched to a gene: 11. The CDR3 extends over 19 amino acids. Germline V gene data show CDR1 as SGDLS and CDR2 as YYNGEE. CDR3 region: CASSVGGRTSGGTGNEQFF. The CDR3 nucleotides read TGTGCCAGCAGCGTAGGGGGGAGGACTAGCGGGGGGACAGGCAATGAGCAGTTCTTC.

V and J are TRBV28 and TRBJ1-1, with TRBD1 identical over 8 bases. The V segment lost 6 bases and the J segment 5 bases; nucleotides outside the gene matches: 8. Germline CDR1 MDHEN, CDR2 SYDVKM. This CDR3 spans 14 amino acids. The CDR3 bases are TGTGCCAGCAGCCTCCAGGGGGCCGGGACTGAAGCTTTCTTT. It codes for CASSLQGAGTEAFF.

This clonotype was observed a few times. V gene TRBV6-1 combines with J gene TRBJ2-1; no reliable D call. This CDR3 has 14 amino acids. CDR1 MNHNS and CDR2 SASEGT come from the germline V gene. The germline V and J ends were trimmed by 0 bases and 5 bases, with 8 bases remaining between them. CDR3 sequence (DNA): TGTGCCAGCAGTGAAGCTTACAGCAACAATGAGCAGTTCTTC. Its protein product is CASSEAYSNNEQFF.